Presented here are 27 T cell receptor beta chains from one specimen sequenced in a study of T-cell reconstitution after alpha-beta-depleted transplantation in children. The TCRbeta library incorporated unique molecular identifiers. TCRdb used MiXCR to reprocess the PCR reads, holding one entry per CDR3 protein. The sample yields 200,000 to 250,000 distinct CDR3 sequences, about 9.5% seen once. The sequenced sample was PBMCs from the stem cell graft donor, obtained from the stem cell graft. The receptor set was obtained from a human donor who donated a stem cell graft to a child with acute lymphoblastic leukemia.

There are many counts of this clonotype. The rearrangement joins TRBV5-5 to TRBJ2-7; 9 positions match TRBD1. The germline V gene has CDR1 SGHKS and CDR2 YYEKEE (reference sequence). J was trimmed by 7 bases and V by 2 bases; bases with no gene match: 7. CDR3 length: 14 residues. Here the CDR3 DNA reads TGTGCCAGCAGCTTATCACAGGGGGCGTGGGAGCAGTACTTC. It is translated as CASSLSQGAWEQYF.

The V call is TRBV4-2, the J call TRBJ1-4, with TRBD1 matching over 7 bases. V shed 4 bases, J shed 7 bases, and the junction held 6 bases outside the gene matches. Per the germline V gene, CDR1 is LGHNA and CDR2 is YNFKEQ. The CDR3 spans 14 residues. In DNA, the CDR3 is TGTGCCAGCAGCCCAGACAGGGTCGGTGAAAAACTGTTTTTT. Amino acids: CASSPDRVGEKLFF.

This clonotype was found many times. The CDR3 nucleotides are TGCAGTGCTCCCGACAGGAGTGGTGAAAAACTGTTTTTT. It encodes CSAPDRSGEKLFF. The V gene is TRBV20-1, the J gene TRBJ1-4, with a possible D match to TRBD1 (6 bases). The CDR3 runs to 13 residues. Germline assignment: CDR1 DFQATT and CDR2 SNEGSKA (reference sequence). The V and J ends lost 5 bases and 7 bases respectively, with 14 bases between them.

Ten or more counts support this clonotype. The CDR3 nucleotides read TGTGCCAGCAGTTACTCGACGACCAGCCCGTTGGCCTACAATGAGCAGTTCTTC. Its protein product is CASSYSTTSPLAYNEQFF. This rearrangement joins TRBV6-5 to TRBJ2-1; no clear D. The V gene lost 0 bases and the J gene lost 2 bases, with 17 bases spanning the gap. Per the germline V gene, CDR1 is MNHEY and CDR2 is SVGAGI. The CDR3 is made up of 18 amino acids.

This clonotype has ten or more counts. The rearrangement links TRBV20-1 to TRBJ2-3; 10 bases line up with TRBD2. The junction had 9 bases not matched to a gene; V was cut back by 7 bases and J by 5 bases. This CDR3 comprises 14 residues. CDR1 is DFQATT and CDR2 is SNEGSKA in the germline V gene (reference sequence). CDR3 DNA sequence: TGCAGTGTTGCCGGACTAGCGGTTTTAGATACGCAGTATTTT. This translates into CSVAGLAVLDTQYF.

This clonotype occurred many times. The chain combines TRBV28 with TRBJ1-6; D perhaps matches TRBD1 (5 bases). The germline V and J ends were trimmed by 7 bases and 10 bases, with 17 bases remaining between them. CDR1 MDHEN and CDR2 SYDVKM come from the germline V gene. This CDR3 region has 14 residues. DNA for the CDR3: TGTGCCAGCAAAAGGGACGGAAACCCCTCACCCCTCCACTTT. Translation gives CASKRDGNPSPLHF.

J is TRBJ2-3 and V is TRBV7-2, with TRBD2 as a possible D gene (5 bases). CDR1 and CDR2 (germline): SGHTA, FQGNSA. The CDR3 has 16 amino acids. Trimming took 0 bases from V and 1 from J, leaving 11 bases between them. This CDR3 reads CASSLAGIARTDTQYF. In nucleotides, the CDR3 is TGTGCCAGCAGCTTAGCTGGTATAGCGCGCACAGATACGCAGTATTTT.

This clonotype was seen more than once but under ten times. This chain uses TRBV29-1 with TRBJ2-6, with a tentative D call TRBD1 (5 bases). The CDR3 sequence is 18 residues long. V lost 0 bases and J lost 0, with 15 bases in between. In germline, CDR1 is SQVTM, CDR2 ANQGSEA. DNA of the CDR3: TGCAGCGTTGAAGAGTGGGGCCGATCGATCTCTGGGGCCAACGTCCTGACTTTC. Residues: CSVEEWGRSISGANVLTF. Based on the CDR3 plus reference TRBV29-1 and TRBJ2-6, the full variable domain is SAVISQKPSRDICQRGTSLTIQCQVDSQVTMMFWYRQQPGQSLTLIATANQGSEATYESGFVIDKFPISRPNLTFSTLTVSNMSPEDSSIYLCSVEEWGRSISGANVLTFGAGSRLTVL.

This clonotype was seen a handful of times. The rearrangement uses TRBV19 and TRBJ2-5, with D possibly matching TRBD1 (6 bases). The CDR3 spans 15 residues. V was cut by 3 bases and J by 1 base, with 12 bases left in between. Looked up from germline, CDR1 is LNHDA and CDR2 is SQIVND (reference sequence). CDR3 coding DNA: TGTGCCAGTAGTATTACGGCAGGGGCCCAAGAGACCCAGTACTTC. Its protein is CASSITAGAQETQYF.

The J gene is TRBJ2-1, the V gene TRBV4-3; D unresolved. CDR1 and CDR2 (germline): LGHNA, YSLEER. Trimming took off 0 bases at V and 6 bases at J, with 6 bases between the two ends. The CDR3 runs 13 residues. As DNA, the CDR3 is TGCGCCAGCAGCCAAGAAATGGGCAATGAGCAGTTCTTC. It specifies CASSQEMGNEQFF.

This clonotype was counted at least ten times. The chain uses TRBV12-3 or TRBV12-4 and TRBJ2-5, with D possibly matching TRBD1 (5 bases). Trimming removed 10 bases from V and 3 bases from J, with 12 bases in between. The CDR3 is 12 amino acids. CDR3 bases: TGTGCCACCTCCGGCAGGGAAGAGACCCAGTACTTC. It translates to CATSGREETQYF.

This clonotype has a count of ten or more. CDR3 DNA sequence: TGTGCCAGCAGTGATCTAGCGGGGGGACAAGAGACCCAGTACTTC. It is translated as CASSDLAGGQETQYF. The rearrangement joins TRBV6-1 to TRBJ2-5; 11 bases match TRBD2. The CDR3 runs 15 residues. Per the germline V gene, CDR1 is MNHNS and CDR2 is SASEGT. V lost 3 bases and J lost 2; bases outside the gene matches: 2.

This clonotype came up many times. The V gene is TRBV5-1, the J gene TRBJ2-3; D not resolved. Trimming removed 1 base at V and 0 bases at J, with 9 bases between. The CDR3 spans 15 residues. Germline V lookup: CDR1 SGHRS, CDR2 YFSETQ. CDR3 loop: CASSLIPASTDTQYF. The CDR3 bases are TGCGCCAGCAGCTTGATTCCGGCTAGCACAGATACGCAGTATTTT.

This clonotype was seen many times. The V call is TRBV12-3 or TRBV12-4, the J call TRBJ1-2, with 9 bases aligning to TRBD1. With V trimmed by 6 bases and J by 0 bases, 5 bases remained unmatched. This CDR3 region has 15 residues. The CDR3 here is CASRGTGTANYGYTF. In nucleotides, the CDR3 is TGTGCCAGCAGGGGGACAGGGACCGCTAACTATGGCTACACCTTC.

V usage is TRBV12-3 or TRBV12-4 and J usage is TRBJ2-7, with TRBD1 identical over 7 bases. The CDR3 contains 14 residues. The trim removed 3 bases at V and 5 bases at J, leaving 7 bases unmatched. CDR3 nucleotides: TGTGCCAGCAGTTTCACCGCGACAGGGAACGAGCAGTACTTC. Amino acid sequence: CASSFTATGNEQYF.

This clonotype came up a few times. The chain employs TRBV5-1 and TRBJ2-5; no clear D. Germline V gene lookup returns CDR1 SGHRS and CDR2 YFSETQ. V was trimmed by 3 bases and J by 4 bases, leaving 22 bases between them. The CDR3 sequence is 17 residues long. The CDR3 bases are TGCGCCAGCAGCTCATTAAACCCGGGCCCCCTGCGAGAGACCCAGTACTTC. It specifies CASSSLNPGPLRETQYF.

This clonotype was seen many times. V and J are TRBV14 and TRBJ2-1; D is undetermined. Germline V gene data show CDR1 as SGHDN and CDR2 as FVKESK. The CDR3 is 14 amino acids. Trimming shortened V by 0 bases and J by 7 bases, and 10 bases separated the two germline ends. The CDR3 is CASSQEWGRNEQFF. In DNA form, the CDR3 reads TGTGCCAGCAGCCAAGAATGGGGTCGGAATGAGCAGTTCTTC.

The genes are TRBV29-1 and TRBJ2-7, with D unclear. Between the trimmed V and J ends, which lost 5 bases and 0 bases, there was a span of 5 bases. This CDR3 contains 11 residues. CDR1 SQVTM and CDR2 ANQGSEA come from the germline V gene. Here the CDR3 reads CSVNYSYEQYF. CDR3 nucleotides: TGCAGCGTTAACTACTCCTACGAGCAGTACTTC.

The CDR3 loop reads CASSPRDRYHEKLFF. Here the CDR3 DNA reads TGCGCCAGCAGCCCCCGGGACAGGTATCATGAAAAACTGTTTTTT. The chain is built from TRBV5-1 and TRBJ1-4; 8 nucleotides align to TRBD1. CDR3 length equals 15 residues. Germline V lookup: CDR1 SGHRS, CDR2 YFSETQ. J was trimmed by 6 bases and V by 4 bases; bases with no gene match: 8.

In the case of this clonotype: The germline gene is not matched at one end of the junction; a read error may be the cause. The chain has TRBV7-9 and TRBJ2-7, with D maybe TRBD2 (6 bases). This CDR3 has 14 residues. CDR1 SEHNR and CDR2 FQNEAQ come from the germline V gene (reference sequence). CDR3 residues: CASSFPGDPYGQYF. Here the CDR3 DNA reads TGTGCCAGCAGCTTCCCGGGGGACCCCTACGGGCAGTACTTC.

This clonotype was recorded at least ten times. The CDR3 spells CASSLGAPVPDTQYF. The CDR3 DNA reads TGCGCCAGCAGCTTGGGGGCCCCCGTCCCAGATACGCAGTATTTT. V usage is TRBV5-1 and J usage is TRBJ2-3; D gene ambiguous. CDR3 length: 15 amino acids. CDR1 is SGHRS, CDR2 YFSETQ, per germline. V was cut by 0 bases and J by 4 bases, with 12 bases left in between.

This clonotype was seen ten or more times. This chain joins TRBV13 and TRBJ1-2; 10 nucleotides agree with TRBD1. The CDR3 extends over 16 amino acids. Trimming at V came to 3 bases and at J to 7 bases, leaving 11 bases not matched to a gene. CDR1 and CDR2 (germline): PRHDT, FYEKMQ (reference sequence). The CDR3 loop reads CASSLEGTGVLSGYTF. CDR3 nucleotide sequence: TGTGCCAGCAGCTTGGAAGGGACAGGGGTCTTAAGTGGCTACACCTTC.

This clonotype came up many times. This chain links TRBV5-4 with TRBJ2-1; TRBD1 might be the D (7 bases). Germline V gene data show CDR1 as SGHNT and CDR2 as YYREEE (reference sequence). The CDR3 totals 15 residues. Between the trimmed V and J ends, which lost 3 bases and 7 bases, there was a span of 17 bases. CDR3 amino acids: CASSSTGRRFNEQFF. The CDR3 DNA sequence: TGTGCCAGCAGCTCGACAGGGAGGAGGTTTAATGAGCAGTTCTTC.

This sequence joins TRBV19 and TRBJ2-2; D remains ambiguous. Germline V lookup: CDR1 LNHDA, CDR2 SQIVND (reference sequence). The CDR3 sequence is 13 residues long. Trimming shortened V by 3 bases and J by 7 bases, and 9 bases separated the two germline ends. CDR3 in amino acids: CASSIGFGGELFF. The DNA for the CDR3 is TGTGCCAGTAGTATCGGCTTCGGCGGGGAGCTGTTTTTT.

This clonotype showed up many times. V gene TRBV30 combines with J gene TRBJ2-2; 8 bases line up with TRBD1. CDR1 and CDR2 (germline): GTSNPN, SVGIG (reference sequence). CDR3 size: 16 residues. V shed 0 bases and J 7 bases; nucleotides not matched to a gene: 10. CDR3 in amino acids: CAWSVGQGGFGGELFF. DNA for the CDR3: TGTGCCTGGAGTGTAGGACAGGGAGGATTTGGCGGGGAGCTGTTTTTT.

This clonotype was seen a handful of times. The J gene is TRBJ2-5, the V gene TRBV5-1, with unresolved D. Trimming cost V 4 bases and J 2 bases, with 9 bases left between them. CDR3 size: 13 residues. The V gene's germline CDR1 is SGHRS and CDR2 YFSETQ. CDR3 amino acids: CASSLRRQETQYF. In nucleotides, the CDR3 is TGCGCCAGCAGCCTACGACGGCAAGAGACCCAGTACTTC.

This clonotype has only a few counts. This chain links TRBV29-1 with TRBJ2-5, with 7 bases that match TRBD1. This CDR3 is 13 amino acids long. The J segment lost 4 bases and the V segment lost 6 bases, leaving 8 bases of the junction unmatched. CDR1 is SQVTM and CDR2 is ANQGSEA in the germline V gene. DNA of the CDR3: TGCAGCGTCTCAAAGACAGGGAGAGAGACCCAGTACTTC. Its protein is CSVSKTGRETQYF.